This T cell receptor beta chain is drawn from a study of PD-1 blockade in classical Hodgkin lymphoma. The V gene's germline CDR1 is MNHNS and CDR2 SASEGT. The CDR3 covers 13 residues. Trimming removed 4 bases at V and 4 bases at J, with 11 bases between. Study-wide results and caveats: When nivolumab was started under 1 year after ASCT, patients were excluded.

Time point in this sample: cycle 4 day 1 (C4D1), after five to seven weeks of nivolumab. Each patient's relapse followed autologous stem cell transplantation, and brentuximab vedotin exposure varied. As to this clone: Its target is unknown.

This table comes from immunoSEQ multiplex PCR, and its TCRdb copy is limited to in-frame clones, with some not included. The top ten clones hold around 17% of a sample with some 110,000 clones, 89% of them seen once. The sample consisted of peripheral blood mononuclear cells (PBMCs), taken before the fourth cycle of nivolumab. The rearrangement links TRBV6-1 to TRBJ2-7, with D maybe TRBD2 (6 bases). The sequence was collected from a human donor with classical Hodgkin lymphoma. CDR3 protein: CASSALRGYEQYF. For the CDR3, the DNA is TGTGCCAGCAGTGCCCTTCGGGGGTACGAGCAGTACTTC.